The sample holds a few counts of the clone carrying this T cell receptor beta chain. Its specificity is unknown. The data belong to a study of cytomegalovirus exposure and HLA in healthy donors. Study results and caveats: Among donors in an Asian-associated ancestry cluster, a later analysis reportedly found fewer N-insertions than the roughly 700-donor mean. Specificity for CMV antigens was confirmed in vitro for a few of the CMV-associated chains. In a later analysis, DRB1 alleles had the most associated TCRs; HLA-C alleles the fewest.

Primers for the PCR totalled 60 Vbeta and 13 Jbeta. Sequenced by immunoSEQ multiplex PCR; TCRdb stores in-frame clones only, minus some. The sample holds over 100,000 clones, about four fifths seen once. What was sequenced was PBMCs. The sequence derives from a woman aged 18-30 years in good health and CMV-seropositive.

DNA of the CDR3: TGTGCCAGCAGTCAAACGGACAGGCTCTCCTACGAGCAGTACTTC. It encodes CASSQTDRLSYEQYF. The V and J genes are TRBV6-1 and TRBJ2-7, with 7 bases fitting TRBD1. The CDR3 extends over 15 amino acids. V shed 5 bases, J shed 0 bases, and the junction held 7 bases outside the gene matches. In germline, CDR1 is MNHNS, CDR2 SASEGT.